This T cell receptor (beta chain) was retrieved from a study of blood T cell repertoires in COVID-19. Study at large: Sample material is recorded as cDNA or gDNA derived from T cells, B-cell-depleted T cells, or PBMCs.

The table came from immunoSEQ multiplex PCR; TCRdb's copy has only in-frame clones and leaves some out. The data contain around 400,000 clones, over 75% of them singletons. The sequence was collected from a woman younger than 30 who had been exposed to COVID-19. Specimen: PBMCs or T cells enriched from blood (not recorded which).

CDR3 nucleotide sequence: TGCAGCGTCGGACACCCGAACACCGGGGAGCTGTTTTTT. Encoded protein: CSVGHPNTGELFF. The chain uses TRBV29-1 and TRBJ2-2, with D tentatively TRBD1 (5 bases). The CDR3 sequence is 13 residues long. Germline V lookup: CDR1 SQVTM, CDR2 ANQGSEA. V was trimmed by 6 bases and J by 0 bases, leaving 8 bases between them.